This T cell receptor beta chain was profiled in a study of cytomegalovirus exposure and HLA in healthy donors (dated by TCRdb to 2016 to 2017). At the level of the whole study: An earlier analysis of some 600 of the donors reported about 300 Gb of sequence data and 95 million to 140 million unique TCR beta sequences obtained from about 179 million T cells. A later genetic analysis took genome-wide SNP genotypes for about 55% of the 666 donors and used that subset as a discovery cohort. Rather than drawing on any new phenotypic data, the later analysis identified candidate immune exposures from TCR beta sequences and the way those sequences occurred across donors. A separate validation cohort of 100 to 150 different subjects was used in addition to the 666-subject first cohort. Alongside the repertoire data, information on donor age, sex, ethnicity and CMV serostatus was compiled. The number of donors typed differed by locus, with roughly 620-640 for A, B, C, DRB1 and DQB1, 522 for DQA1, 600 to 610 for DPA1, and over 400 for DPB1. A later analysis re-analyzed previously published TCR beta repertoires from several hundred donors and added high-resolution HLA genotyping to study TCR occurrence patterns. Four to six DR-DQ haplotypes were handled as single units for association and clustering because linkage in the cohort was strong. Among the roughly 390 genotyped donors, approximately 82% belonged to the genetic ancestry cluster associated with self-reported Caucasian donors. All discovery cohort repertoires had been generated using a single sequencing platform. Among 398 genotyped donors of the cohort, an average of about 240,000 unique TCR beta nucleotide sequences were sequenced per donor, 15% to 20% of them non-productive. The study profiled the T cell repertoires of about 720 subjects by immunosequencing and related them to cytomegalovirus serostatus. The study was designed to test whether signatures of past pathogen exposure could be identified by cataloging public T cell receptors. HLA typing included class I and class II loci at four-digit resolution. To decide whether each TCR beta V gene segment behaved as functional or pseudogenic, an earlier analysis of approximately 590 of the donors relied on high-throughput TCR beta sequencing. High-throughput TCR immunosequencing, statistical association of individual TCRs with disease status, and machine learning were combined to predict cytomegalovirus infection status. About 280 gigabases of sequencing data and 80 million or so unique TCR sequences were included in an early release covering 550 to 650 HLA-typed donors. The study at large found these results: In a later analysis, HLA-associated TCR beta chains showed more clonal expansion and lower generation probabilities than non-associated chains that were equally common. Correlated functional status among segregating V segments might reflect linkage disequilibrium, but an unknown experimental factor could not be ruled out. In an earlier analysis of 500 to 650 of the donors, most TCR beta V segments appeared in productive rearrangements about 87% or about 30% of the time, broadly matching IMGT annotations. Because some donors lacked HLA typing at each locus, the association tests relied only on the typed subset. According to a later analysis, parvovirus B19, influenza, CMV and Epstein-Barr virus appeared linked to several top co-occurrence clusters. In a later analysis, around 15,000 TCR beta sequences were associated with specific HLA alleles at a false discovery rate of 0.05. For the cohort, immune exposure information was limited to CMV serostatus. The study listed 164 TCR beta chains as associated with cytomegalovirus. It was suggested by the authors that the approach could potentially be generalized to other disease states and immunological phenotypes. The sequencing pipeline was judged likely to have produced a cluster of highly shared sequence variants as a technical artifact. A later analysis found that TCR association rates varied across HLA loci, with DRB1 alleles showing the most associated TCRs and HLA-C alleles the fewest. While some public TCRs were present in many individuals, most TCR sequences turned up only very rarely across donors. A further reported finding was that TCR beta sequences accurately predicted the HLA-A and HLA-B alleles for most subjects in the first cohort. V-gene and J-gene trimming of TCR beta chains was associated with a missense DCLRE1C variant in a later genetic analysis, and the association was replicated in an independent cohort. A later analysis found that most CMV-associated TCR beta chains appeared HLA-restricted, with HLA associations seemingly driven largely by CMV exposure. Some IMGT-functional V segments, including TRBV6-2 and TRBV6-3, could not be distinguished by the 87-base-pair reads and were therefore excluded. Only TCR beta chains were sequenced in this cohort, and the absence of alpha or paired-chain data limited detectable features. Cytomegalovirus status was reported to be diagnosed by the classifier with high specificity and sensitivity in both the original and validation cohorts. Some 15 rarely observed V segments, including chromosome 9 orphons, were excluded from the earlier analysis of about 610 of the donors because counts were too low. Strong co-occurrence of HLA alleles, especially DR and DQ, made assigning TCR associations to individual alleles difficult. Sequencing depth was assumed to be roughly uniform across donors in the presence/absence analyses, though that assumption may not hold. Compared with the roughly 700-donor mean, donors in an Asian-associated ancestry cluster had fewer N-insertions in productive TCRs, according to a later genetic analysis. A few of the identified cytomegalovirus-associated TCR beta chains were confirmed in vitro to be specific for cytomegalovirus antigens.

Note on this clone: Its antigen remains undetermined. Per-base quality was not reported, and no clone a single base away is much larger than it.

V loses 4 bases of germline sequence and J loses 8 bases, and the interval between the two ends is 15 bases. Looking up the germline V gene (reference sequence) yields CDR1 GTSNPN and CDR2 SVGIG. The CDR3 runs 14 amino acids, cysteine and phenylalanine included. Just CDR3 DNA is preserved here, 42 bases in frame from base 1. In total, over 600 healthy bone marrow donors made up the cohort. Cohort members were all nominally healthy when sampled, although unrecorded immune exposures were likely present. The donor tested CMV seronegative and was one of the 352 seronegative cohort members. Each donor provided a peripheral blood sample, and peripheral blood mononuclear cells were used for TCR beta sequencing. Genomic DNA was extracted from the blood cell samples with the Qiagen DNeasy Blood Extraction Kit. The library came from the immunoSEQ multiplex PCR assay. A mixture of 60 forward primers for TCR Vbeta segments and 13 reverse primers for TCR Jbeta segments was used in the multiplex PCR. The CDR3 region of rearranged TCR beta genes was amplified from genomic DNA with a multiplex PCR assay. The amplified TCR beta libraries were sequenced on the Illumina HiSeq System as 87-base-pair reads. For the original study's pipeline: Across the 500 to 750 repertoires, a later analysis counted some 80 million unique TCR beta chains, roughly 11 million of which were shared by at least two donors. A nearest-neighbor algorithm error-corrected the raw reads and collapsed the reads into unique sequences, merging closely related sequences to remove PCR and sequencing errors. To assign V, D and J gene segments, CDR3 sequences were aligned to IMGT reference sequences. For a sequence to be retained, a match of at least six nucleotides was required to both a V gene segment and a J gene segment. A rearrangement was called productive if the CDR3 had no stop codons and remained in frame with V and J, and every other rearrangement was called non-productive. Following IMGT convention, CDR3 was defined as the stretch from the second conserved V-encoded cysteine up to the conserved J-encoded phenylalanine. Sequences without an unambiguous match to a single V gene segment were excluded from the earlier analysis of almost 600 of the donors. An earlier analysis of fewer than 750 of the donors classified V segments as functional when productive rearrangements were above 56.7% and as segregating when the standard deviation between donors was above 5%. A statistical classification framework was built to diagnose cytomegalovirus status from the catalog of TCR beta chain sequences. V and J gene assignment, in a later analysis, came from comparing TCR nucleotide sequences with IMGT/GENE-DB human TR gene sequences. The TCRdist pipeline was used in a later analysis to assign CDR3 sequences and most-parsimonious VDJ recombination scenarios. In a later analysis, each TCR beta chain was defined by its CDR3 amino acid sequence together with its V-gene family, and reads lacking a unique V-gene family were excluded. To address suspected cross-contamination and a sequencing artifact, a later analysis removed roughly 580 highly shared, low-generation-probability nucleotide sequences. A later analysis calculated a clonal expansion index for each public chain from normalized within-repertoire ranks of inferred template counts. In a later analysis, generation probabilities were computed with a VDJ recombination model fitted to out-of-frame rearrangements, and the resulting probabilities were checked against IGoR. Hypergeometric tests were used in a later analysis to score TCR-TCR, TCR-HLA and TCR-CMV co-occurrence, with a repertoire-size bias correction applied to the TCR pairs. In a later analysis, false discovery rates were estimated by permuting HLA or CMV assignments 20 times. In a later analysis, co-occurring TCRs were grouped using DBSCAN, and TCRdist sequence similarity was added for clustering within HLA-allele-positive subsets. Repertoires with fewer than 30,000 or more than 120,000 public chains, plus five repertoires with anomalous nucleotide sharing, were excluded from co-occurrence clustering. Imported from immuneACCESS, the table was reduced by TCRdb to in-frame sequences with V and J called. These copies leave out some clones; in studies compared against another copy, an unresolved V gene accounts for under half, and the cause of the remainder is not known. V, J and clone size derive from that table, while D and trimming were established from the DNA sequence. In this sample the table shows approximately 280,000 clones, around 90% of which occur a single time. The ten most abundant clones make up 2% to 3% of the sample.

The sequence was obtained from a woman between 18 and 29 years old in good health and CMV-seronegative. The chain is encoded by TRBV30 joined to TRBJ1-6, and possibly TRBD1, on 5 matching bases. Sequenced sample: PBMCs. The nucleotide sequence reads TGTGCCTGGACCGCGGGGCGTTCGGATTCACCCCTCCACTTT. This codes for CAWTAGRSDSPLHF.